This entry lists 3 T cell receptor beta chains sequenced from one sample in a study of T cell repertoires in cytomegalovirus infection. TCRdb used MiXCR to reprocess the reads, holding one entry per CDR3 protein. This sample yields 600,000 to 700,000 distinct CDR3 sequences, of which around 31% are seen a single time; around a sixth belongs to the top ten. These TCRs are of unknown antigen specificity. Specimen: cultured PBMCs, collected from culture after CMV antigen stimulation. These receptors were collected from a human donor in good health (CMV status not recorded). Some clones in this sample may be carry-over from other donors' samples.

The table lists this clonotype with a few counts. CDR3 sequence (DNA): TGTGCCAGCAGCTTAGAGAGACTGGAGTCAGATACGCAGTATTTT. This translates into CASSLERLESDTQYF. The chain couples TRBV7-8 to TRBJ2-3, with D unresolved. V lost 1 base and J lost 4, with 12 bases in between. CDR1 and CDR2 from the germline V gene are SGHVS and FQNEAQ. The length of the CDR3 is 15 residues.

The rearrangement uses TRBV6-6 and TRBJ2-2; D perhaps matches TRBD1 (5 bases). Trimming cost V 6 bases and J 6 bases, with 14 bases left between them. Germline CDR1 and CDR2: MNHNY and SVGAGI (reference sequence). This CDR3 comprises 14 residues. CDR3 in DNA: TGTGCCAGCAGCCGGTGGACACTCCCCGGGGAGCTGTTTTTT. Amino acids: CASSRWTLPGELFF.

This clonotype was observed a handful of times. This rearrangement joins TRBV12-3 or TRBV12-4 to TRBJ2-1; TRBD2 is a possible D gene (5 bases). V lost 7 bases and J 7 bases, leaving 26 bases between the germline ends. The length of the CDR3 is 17 residues. For the CDR3, the DNA is TGTGCCAGCACATCTGATAACGGCGGTCGGGAATTTAATGAGCAGTTCTTC. Translating it yields CASTSDNGGREFNEQFF.